The 6 T cell receptor beta chains listed next were all sequenced from one sample in a study of T-cell memory formation after mild COVID-19. TCRdb processed the 5' RACE reads anew with MiXCR; each CDR3 protein has one entry. Here the sample spans approximately 260,000 distinct CDR3 sequences, roughly 16% being singletons. Sequencing was performed on PBMCs or a T cell subset sorted from them (not recorded which). The receptor source for this set is a man aged 18 to 30 who had mild COVID-19 (a few samples of this study predate the infection). Cell type and time point are not known.

This clonotype is categorized as medium-sized. The CDR3 nucleotides are TGTGCCAGCAGTTATACCTCCGGAGGACAGCGTCTCACAGATACGCAGTATTTT. Translated, it gives CASSYTSGGQRLTDTQYF. The V gene is TRBV6-6, the J gene TRBJ2-3, with D possibly matching TRBD1 (6 bases). The V end was cut by 3 bases, the J end by 2 bases, with 21 bases between. Germline CDR1 and CDR2: MNHNY and SVGAGI (reference sequence). The CDR3 runs to 18 residues.

This clonotype was detected a few times. V is TRBV9 and J is TRBJ2-3; D perhaps matches TRBD1 (6 bases). V lost 2 bases, J lost 4 bases, and 14 bases lay in between. This CDR3 is 15 amino acids long. Germline lookup yields CDR1 SGDLS and CDR2 YYNGEE. The CDR3 protein is CASSVTGLSADTQYF. CDR3 nucleotides: TGTGCCAGCAGCGTTACAGGGCTGTCAGCAGATACGCAGTATTTT.

The rearrangement uses TRBV7-2 and TRBJ1-6, with D possibly matching TRBD1 (5 bases). The CDR3 totals 14 residues. The V end was cut by 0 bases, the J end by 13 bases, with 13 bases between. CDR1 SGHTA and CDR2 FQGNSA come from the germline V gene. In nucleotides, the CDR3 is TGTGCCAGCAGCTTAGCGTCGGGAGGGGCGCCCCTCCACTTT. Translation gives CASSLASGGAPLHF.

This clonotype was found a few times. The V and J genes are TRBV4-1 and TRBJ1-2, with D possibly matching TRBD1 (6 bases). V was cut by 7 bases and J by 4 bases, with 16 bases left in between. This CDR3 is 14 amino acids long. The germline CDR1 and CDR2 sequences are MGHRA and YSYEKL. CDR3 sequence (DNA): TGCGCCAGCACCACATTGCAGGGGACCTATGGCTACACCTTC. Translating it yields CASTTLQGTYGYTF.

This clonotype appeared a few times. The genes are TRBV6-2 or TRBV6-3 and TRBJ2-1; perhaps TRBD1 as D (7 bases). V was pared by 2 bases and J by 9 bases, with 17 bases between. Per the germline V gene, CDR1 is MNHEY and CDR2 is SVGEGT. The CDR3 totals 15 residues. The chain's CDR3 is CASSYPIRGAAEQFF. CDR3 in DNA: TGTGCCAGCAGTTACCCTATCAGGGGGGCAGCTGAGCAGTTCTTC.

This clonotype was counted only a few times. V is TRBV7-9 and J is TRBJ1-6; TRBD1 agrees at 8 bases. CDR1 is SEHNR and CDR2 is FQNEAQ in the germline V gene (reference sequence). The CDR3 is made up of 15 amino acids. J was trimmed by 4 bases and V by 5 bases; bases with no gene match: 4. The DNA for the CDR3 is TGTGCCAGCAGCGATCGGACAGGGTATAATTCACCCCTCCACTTT. It encodes CASSDRTGYNSPLHF.